One and the same sample provided the 24 T cell receptor beta chains below, sequenced in a study of technical replicates of blood from a few donors. Profiling relied on immunoSEQ multiplex PCR, and the TCRdb table lists in-frame clones only, not all of them. The repertoire holds more than 65,000 clones, less than 97% seen once, with 0.24% in the top ten. The material sequenced was T cells isolated from PBMCs. The receptors were gathered from a human donor in good health.

The J gene is TRBJ2-2, the V gene TRBV6-4, with 7 bases matching TRBD1. The CDR3 has 14 residues. The V gene's germline CDR1 is MRHNA and CDR2 SNTAGT. The trim removed 5 bases at V and 6 bases at J, leaving 6 bases unmatched. The CDR3 DNA is TGTGCCAGCAGTAGAAACAGGGGCGCCGGGGAGCTGTTTTTT. It translates to CASSRNRGAGELFF.

This chain joins TRBV28 and TRBJ2-7, with a tentative D call TRBD1 (5 bases). Trimming shortened V by 6 bases and J by 3 bases, and 9 bases separated the two germline ends. This CDR3 region has 12 residues. CDR1 MDHEN and CDR2 SYDVKM come from the germline V gene. The CDR3 DNA follows: TGTGCCAGCAGACCTGACAGCTACGAGCAGTACTTC. Translating it yields CASRPDSYEQYF.

V gene TRBV6-5 combines with J gene TRBJ1-1; D is possibly TRBD1 (5 bases). The CDR3 covers 13 residues. V dropped 8 bases and J dropped 3 bases, with 13 bases sitting between them. Germline CDR1 and CDR2: MNHEY and SVGAGI. The CDR3 DNA is TGTGCCAGCGGTGGGGGGAGCCACACTGAAGCTTTCTTT. This translates into CASGGGSHTEAFF.

The chain combines TRBV13 with TRBJ2-7; a weak D match, TRBD1 (6 bases). Looked up from germline, CDR1 is PRHDT and CDR2 is FYEKMQ (reference sequence). Trimming stripped 4 bases from V and 2 bases from J, with 12 bases between. The CDR3 contains 14 residues. The chain's CDR3 is CASSSRTDTYEQYF. The CDR3 DNA sequence: TGTGCCAGCAGCTCCAGGACAGATACCTACGAGCAGTACTTC. Together with reference TRBV13 and TRBJ2-7, the CDR3 gives the full variable domain: AAGVIQSPRHLIKEKRETATLKCYPIPRHDTVYWYQQGPGQDPQFLISFYEKMQSDKGSIPDRFSAQQFSDYHSELNMSSLELGDSALYFCASSSRTDTYEQYFGPGTRLTVT.

This chain connects TRBV2 to TRBJ2-3, with TRBD2 as a possible D gene (5 bases). This CDR3 spans 14 amino acids. Germline CDR1 is SNHLY and CDR2 is FYNNEI. Deletions cut 8 bases from V and 2 bases from J, with 14 bases between. This chain's CDR3 is CASGRLGVTDTQYF. The CDR3 DNA reads TGTGCCAGCGGTAGACTCGGGGTCACAGATACGCAGTATTTT.

The rearrangement uses TRBV27 and TRBJ2-5, with 7 bases identical to TRBD2. The CDR3 is 15 residues long. Trimming cost V 6 bases and J 1 base; bases outside gene matches: 8. From germline, CDR1 is MNHEY and CDR2 SMNVEV (reference sequence). CDR3 region: CASRPRGVFQETQYF. CDR3 sequence (DNA): TGTGCCAGCAGACCTCGGGGGGTCTTCCAAGAGACCCAGTACTTC.

This clone was seen only once. The J gene is TRBJ2-3, the V gene TRBV9, with unresolved D. The CDR3 sequence is 13 residues long. Germline CDR1 reads SGDLS; CDR2 reads YYNGEE. Trimming removed 0 bases from V and 0 bases from J, with 2 bases in between. CDR3 DNA sequence: TGTGCCAGCAGCGTAGCAAGCACAGATACGCAGTATTTT. Protein: CASSVASTDTQYF.

The chain recombines TRBV15 with TRBJ2-1; D is possibly TRBD2 (6 bases). V lost 0 bases and J 5 bases, leaving 17 bases between the germline ends. The CDR3 covers 17 residues. The V gene's germline CDR1 is LNHNV and CDR2 YYDKDF (reference sequence). CDR3 residues: CATSRDGEAGTHNEQFF. The CDR3 region has the DNA TGTGCCACCAGCAGAGATGGGGAGGCGGGAACTCACAATGAGCAGTTCTTC.

The J gene is TRBJ1-6, the V gene TRBV4-1; TRBD1 agrees at 7 bases. This CDR3 is built from 15 residues. V dropped 5 bases and J dropped 7; count of bases not matched to a gene: 8. CDR1 and CDR2 from the germline V gene are MGHRA and YSYEKL. The CDR3 loop reads CASSLPGGGNSPLHF. CDR3 DNA: TGCGCCAGCAGCTTGCCAGGGGGTGGCAATTCACCCCTCCACTTT.

V and J are TRBV5-1 and TRBJ1-1; the D gene is possibly TRBD1 (6 bases). The CDR3 has 16 residues. V gave up 4 bases and J gave up 5 bases, with 21 bases separating them. Germline CDR1 and CDR2: SGHRS and YFSETQ. The CDR3 reads CASSGFGRGSMTEAFF. The CDR3, as DNA: TGCGCCAGCAGCGGTTTTGGGAGGGGGAGCATGACTGAAGCTTTCTTT.

The chain uses TRBV28 and TRBJ1-3; D perhaps matches TRBD1 (6 bases). Germline values: CDR1 MDHEN, CDR2 SYDVKM. CDR3 size: 15 residues. Trimming pared 1 base from V and 1 base from J, leaving 8 bases between. CDR3 DNA: TGTGCCAGCAGTTTATTGGGGGCGTCTGGAAACACCATATATTTT. Translated: CASSLLGASGNTIYF.

V gene TRBV28 combines with J gene TRBJ2-1; TRBD2 is a possible D gene (5 bases). Germline V gives CDR1 MDHEN, CDR2 SYDVKM. The germline V and J ends were trimmed by 3 bases and 9 bases, with 21 bases remaining between them. The CDR3 is 16 residues long. This CDR3 is CASSFNYGPAGGEQFF. CDR3 bases: TGTGCCAGCAGTTTTAATTACGGTCCCGCGGGTGGTGAGCAGTTCTTC.

The chain couples TRBV29-1 to TRBJ1-1, with 8 bases matching TRBD1. Germline CDR1 and CDR2: SQVTM and ANQGSEA. Trimming removed 4 bases from V and 8 bases from J; junction bases left unmatched: 15. CDR3 length: 15 amino acids. CDR3: CSVGLSGGGGAEAFF. The CDR3 coding sequence is TGCAGCGTTGGGCTTTCAGGGGGCGGAGGCGCCGAAGCTTTCTTT. Combining the CDR3 with reference TRBV29-1 and TRBJ1-1 gives the whole variable domain SAVISQKPSRDICQRGTSLTIQCQVDSQVTMMFWYRQQPGQSLTLIATANQGSEATYESGFVIDKFPISRPNLTFSTLTVSNMSPEDSSIYLCSVGLSGGGGAEAFFGQGTRLTVV.

The V and J genes are TRBV5-6 and TRBJ1-6; no clear D gene. The CDR3 has 16 amino acids. Germline lookup yields CDR1 SGHDT and CDR2 YYEEEE. Trimming left V 4 bases short and J 1 base short, with 12 bases between. The CDR3 DNA reads TGTGCCAGCAGCCCCGGGGAGGGTTCCTATAATTCACCCCTCCACTTT. This translates into CASSPGEGSYNSPLHF.

The chain is built from TRBV5-4 and TRBJ2-7, with TRBD2 identical over 7 bases. The CDR3 sequence is 20 residues long. Germline CDR1 SGHNT, CDR2 YYREEE (reference sequence). V shed 0 bases and J 0 bases; nucleotides not matched to a gene: 18. The CDR3 sequence: CASSLDPLPTLADSSYEQYF. The CDR3 coding sequence is TGTGCCAGCAGCTTGGATCCCCTACCCACGCTAGCGGATAGCTCCTACGAGCAGTACTTC.

To note about this clone: A read error may account for a junction end that differs from germline. This chain joins TRBV5-1 and TRBJ2-7, with a tentative D call TRBD2 (5 bases). CDR1 and CDR2 from the germline V gene are SGHRS and YFSETQ. This CDR3 comprises 13 residues. DNA for the CDR3: TGCGCCAGCAGCTCGCTTACTAGGCCTCTTCGTCACTTC. This gives the protein CASSSLTRPLRHF.

The chain links TRBV7-3 to TRBJ2-2, with D perhaps matching TRBD2 (7 bases). The CDR3 contains 14 residues. V dropped 7 bases and J dropped 4 bases, with 13 bases sitting between them. From germline, CDR1 is SGHTA and CDR2 FQGTGA. CDR3 loop: CASKRGGITGELFF. The CDR3 nucleotides are TGTGCCAGCAAGAGGGGGGGCATCACCGGGGAGCTGTTTTTT.

The chain combines TRBV4-1 with TRBJ1-1; no reliable D call. Trimming shortened V by 0 bases and J by 0 bases, and 23 bases separated the two germline ends. This CDR3 has 20 residues. Germline CDR1 is MGHRA and CDR2 is YSYEKL. In nucleotides, the CDR3 is TGCGCCAGCAGCCAAGATCGAATCAGTCTTGACTTAAAACTGAACACTGAAGCTTTCTTT. It codes for CASSQDRISLDLKLNTEAFF.

Written as DNA, the CDR3 is TGTGCCAGCAGCTTATTAACCCCGTCCGGGGCAGATACGCAGTATTTT. As protein: CASSLLTPSGADTQYF. The rearrangement uses TRBV7-8 and TRBJ2-3, with D possibly TRBD2 on 5 matching bases. Germline V gene data show CDR1 as SGHVS and CDR2 as FQNEAQ. The CDR3 spans 16 residues. Trimming cost V 2 bases and J 4 bases, with 16 bases left between them.

The chain uses TRBV11-2 and TRBJ2-1; 12 bases align to TRBD2. This CDR3 is built from 14 residues. Germline V CDR1 and CDR2: SGHAT, FQNNGV. The V and J ends lost 8 bases and 9 bases, in that order; junction bases with no gene match: 8. CDR3 sequence reads: CASGSTSGGREQFF. DNA of the CDR3: TGTGCCAGCGGATCGACTAGCGGGGGCCGTGAGCAGTTCTTC.

This chain connects TRBV18 to TRBJ1-2; 9 nucleotides line up with TRBD1. Germline V gives CDR1 KGHSH, CDR2 LQKENI. J was trimmed by 6 bases and V by 0 bases; bases with no gene match: 5. The CDR3 extends over 15 amino acids. The CDR3 DNA sequence: TGTGCCAGCTCACCACCTCATAGACAGGGGGATGGCTACACCTTC. Its protein is CASSPPHRQGDGYTF.

The chain carries TRBV9 and TRBJ2-1; D unresolved. V was cut by 0 bases and J by 0 bases, with 13 bases left in between. The germline gives CDR1 SGDLS, CDR2 YYNGEE. The CDR3 has 17 amino acids. In DNA form, the CDR3 reads TGTGCCAGCAGCGTAGAGTTGCTACAGAGCTCCTACAATGAGCAGTTCTTC. As protein: CASSVELLQSSYNEQFF.

The chain links TRBV6-1 to TRBJ2-7, with 8 bases aligning to TRBD1. Germline CDR1 is MNHNS and CDR2 is SASEGT. CDR3 length: 13 residues. Trimming removed 8 bases from V and 4 bases from J; junction bases left unmatched: 7. This chain's CDR3 is CASGPTGAYEQYF. The CDR3 DNA is TGTGCCAGCGGCCCGACAGGGGCTTACGAGCAGTACTTC.

V gene TRBV4-1 combines with J gene TRBJ1-5; D is possibly TRBD1 (5 bases). Germline V gene sequence: CDR1 MGHRA, CDR2 YSYEKL. The CDR3 consists of 16 residues. The V and J ends lost 4 bases and 5 bases respectively, with 18 bases between them. The CDR3 loop is CASSPTGGALDQPQHF. The DNA of the CDR3 is TGCGCCAGCAGCCCGACCGGGGGAGCCCTCGATCAGCCCCAGCATTTT.